This TCR beta chain was sequenced during a study of tumor-infiltrating lymphocytes in localized non-small cell lung cancer. The method was immunoSEQ multiplex PCR; TCRdb's version includes in-frame clones alone and lacks a portion of them. The repertoire holds 23,000 or so clones, with approximately 64% as singletons. CDR1 is MNHEY, CDR2 SVGAGI, per germline. With V trimmed by 6 bases and J by 7 bases, 14 bases remained unmatched. The CDR3 runs to 15 residues. The chain links TRBV6-5 to TRBJ2-7, with 8 bases lining up with TRBD1. The source is a human donor with non-small cell lung cancer. The material sequenced was lung tumor tissue. CDR3 protein: CASRLDRGFSHEQYF. The CDR3 DNA reads as TGTGCCAGCAGGCTCGACAGGGGTTTTTCTCATGAGCAGTACTTC.